Listed here are 19 T cell receptor beta chains from one sample, sequenced in a study of OX40 agonist ivuxolimab in advanced cancers. TCRdb's copy holds only in-frame clones and misses some; the assay was immunoSEQ multiplex PCR. The sample includes about 21,000 clones, roughly four fifths of them seen just once. The sample consisted of CD4+ or CD8+ T cells sorted from blood, taken in a trial of the OX40 agonist ivuxolimab. Receptors were obtained from an adult with an advanced solid tumor such as melanoma, head and neck, liver or kidney cancer.

This rearrangement joins TRBV2 to TRBJ2-2, with TRBD1 identical over 9 bases. The CDR3 spans 14 residues. V lost 6 bases to trimming and J lost 2 bases; unmatched junction nucleotides: 1. CDR1 is SNHLY, CDR2 FYNNEI, per germline. The DNA for the CDR3 is TGTGCCAGCAGGGACAGGGGCAACACCGGGGAGCTGTTTTTT. Translating it yields CASRDRGNTGELFF.

This chain joins TRBV30 and TRBJ2-7; 8 positions match TRBD1. The CDR3 runs 14 residues. J lost 4 bases, V lost 2 bases, and 7 bases had no gene match. Germline CDR1 GTSNPN, CDR2 SVGIG (reference sequence). The CDR3 is CAWSPGTGRYEQYF. Written as DNA, the CDR3 is TGTGCCTGGAGTCCGGGGACAGGTCGGTACGAGCAGTACTTC. The variable domain in full, with the rest retrieved from reference TRBV30 and TRBJ2-7, is SQTIHQWPATLVQPVGSPLSLECTVEGTSNPNLYWYRQAAGRGLQLLFYSVGIGQISSEVPQNLSASRPQDRQFILSSKKLLLSDSGFYLCAWSPGTGRYEQYFGPGTRLTVT.

V is TRBV25-1 and J is TRBJ2-5, with D maybe TRBD2 (6 bases). Germline lookup yields CDR1 MGHDK and CDR2 SYGVNS. This CDR3 is built from 14 residues. Trimming took 4 bases from V and 6 from J, leaving 15 bases between them. For the CDR3, the DNA is TGTGCCAGCAGTGCGGAGGGAGAGTTTCAGACCCAGTACTTC. As protein: CASSAEGEFQTQYF.

The V and J genes are TRBV18 and TRBJ1-4; D is unclear. Germline V gives CDR1 KGHSH, CDR2 LQKENI. The V end was cut by 0 bases, the J end by 11 bases, with 10 bases between. The CDR3 covers 13 residues. The CDR3 spells CASSPPLGEKLFF. DNA of the CDR3: TGTGCCAGCTCACCACCCCTCGGAGAGAAACTGTTTTTT. The full variable domain, with the rest looked up from reference TRBV18 and TRBJ1-4, is NAGVMQNPRHLVRRRGQEARLRCSPMKGHSHVYWYRQLPEEGLKFMVYLQKENIIDESGMPKERFSAEFPKEGPSILRIQQVVRGDSAAYFCASSPPLGEKLFFGSGTQLSVL.

This clone was counted a single time. This chain uses TRBV15 with TRBJ2-3; D remains ambiguous. Germline V CDR1 and CDR2: LNHNV, YYDKDF (reference sequence). Trimming took off 0 bases at V and 5 bases at J, with 3 bases between the two ends. The CDR3 is made up of 12 amino acids. The CDR3 sequence: CATSRDQDTQYF. The CDR3 DNA is TGTGCCACCAGCAGAGATCAAGATACGCAGTATTTT.

The rearrangement links TRBV5-4 to TRBJ2-7; a possible D gene is TRBD1 (6 bases). Deletions cut 0 bases from V and 4 bases from J, with 8 bases between. From germline, CDR1 is SGHNT and CDR2 YYREEE (reference sequence). This CDR3 region has 13 residues. The DNA for the CDR3 is TGTGCCAGCAGCTTGGGGGGGCGGTACGAGCAGTACTTC. Translating it yields CASSLGGRYEQYF.

The chain has TRBV27 and TRBJ2-5; no reliable D call. Trimming removed 3 bases at V and 4 bases at J, with 12 bases between. Germline CDR1 MNHEY, CDR2 SMNVEV (reference sequence). CDR3 length: 14 residues. The CDR3 here is CASSFSRARETQYF. Written as DNA, the CDR3 is TGTGCCAGCAGTTTCAGTAGGGCTAGAGAGACCCAGTACTTC.

This clone was seen more than once but under ten times. The genes are TRBV28 and TRBJ2-7, with a tentative D call TRBD1 (6 bases). The CDR3 runs 13 residues. The germline V gene encodes CDR1 MDHEN and CDR2 SYDVKM. V was clipped by 6 bases and J by 2 bases, with 11 bases between them. CDR3 sequence (DNA): TGTGCCAGCAGGCCACGGACAGCCTACGAGCAGTACTTC. Residues: CASRPRTAYEQYF. Looking up the rest from reference TRBV28 and TRBJ2-7 gives the full variable domain: DVKVTQSSRYLVKRTGEKVFLECVQDMDHENMFWYRQDPGLGLRLIYFSYDVKMKEKGDIPEGYSVSREKKERFSLILESASTNQTSMYLCASRPRTAYEQYFGPGTRLTVT.

The chain has TRBV4-1 and TRBJ2-7, with D maybe TRBD1 (6 bases). Per the germline V gene, CDR1 is MGHRA and CDR2 is YSYEKL. V gave up 0 bases and J gave up 6 bases, with 18 bases separating them. The CDR3 length is 16 residues. CDR3 in DNA: TGCGCCAGCAGCCAAGATAGTCAGGGGTATTTCTCCGAGCAGTACTTC. This encodes CASSQDSQGYFSEQYF.

The chain employs TRBV11-2 and TRBJ2-1; TRBD2 matches at 8 bases. Trimming cost V 3 bases and J 7 bases; bases outside gene matches: 11. Germline CDR1 reads SGHAT; CDR2 reads FQNNGV. The CDR3 covers 16 residues. The CDR3 bases are TGTGCCAGCAGCTTTTCTAGCGGGTGGGGTGATAATGAGCAGTTCTTC. This translates into CASSFSSGWGDNEQFF.

This clone was seen a few times. In DNA, the CDR3 is TGTGCCAGCAGTTTATCCTTAGGAGTCAACACCAATGAGCAGTTCTTC. Amino acids: CASSLSLGVNTNEQFF. The chain uses TRBV28 and TRBJ2-1; D unresolved. The CDR3 totals 16 residues. V was clipped by 1 base and J by 6 bases, with 16 bases between them. Germline CDR1 is MDHEN and CDR2 is SYDVKM.

The V call is TRBV7-2, the J call TRBJ1-4; D unclear. Germline lookup yields CDR1 SGHTA and CDR2 FQGNSA. The germline V and J ends were trimmed by 1 base and 5 bases, with 11 bases remaining between them. The CDR3 covers 15 residues. The DNA for the CDR3 is TGTGCCAGCAGCTTAGGCCGGGTCAAAAATGAAAAACTGTTTTTT. This encodes CASSLGRVKNEKLFF. Full variable domain (remainder filled in from reference TRBV7-2 and TRBJ1-4): GAGVSQSPSNKVTEKGKDVELRCDPISGHTALYWYRQSLGQGLEFLIYFQGNSAPDKSGLPSDRFSAERTGGSVSTLTIQRTQQEDSAVYLCASSLGRVKNEKLFFGSGTQLSVL.

In its sample, this clone was seen once. The V and J genes are TRBV15 and TRBJ2-5, with 9 bases fitting TRBD2. The germline V gene has CDR1 LNHNV and CDR2 YYDKDF (reference sequence). The CDR3 is made up of 17 amino acids. The junction had 11 bases not matched to a gene; V was cut back by 1 base and J by 5 bases. The chain's CDR3 is CATSRGIGGGAGETQYF. In DNA form, the CDR3 reads TGTGCCACCAGCAGAGGAATAGGCGGGGGGGCCGGGGAGACCCAGTACTTC.

This clone has more than one count but fewer than ten. The V and J genes are TRBV30 and TRBJ1-1; weak D call: TRBD1 (5 bases). V gave up 2 bases and J gave up 3 bases, with 10 bases separating them. In germline, CDR1 is GTSNPN, CDR2 SVGIG (reference sequence). The CDR3 totals 13 residues. The CDR3 here is CAWSRQRHTEAFF. For the CDR3, the DNA is TGTGCCTGGAGTCGACAGAGACACACTGAAGCTTTCTTT.

This clone was counted only a few times. The gene calls are TRBV6-5 and TRBJ2-5; D remains ambiguous. The CDR3 is 12 amino acids. CDR1 is MNHEY and CDR2 is SVGAGI in the germline V gene. V was trimmed by 4 bases and J by 5 bases, leaving 8 bases between them. This CDR3 is CASSSSLETQYF. The CDR3 DNA is TGTGCCAGCAGTTCCTCGTTGGAGACCCAGTACTTC.

This clone was detected only once. This chain uses TRBV19 with TRBJ2-3; 11 nucleotides align to TRBD2. V trimming: 3 bases; J trimming: 3 bases; junction bases outside the gene matches: 2. The CDR3 is 15 residues long. From germline, CDR1 is LNHDA and CDR2 SQIVND (reference sequence). The CDR3 DNA reads TGTGCCAGTAGTATGGGACTAGCGGTAACAGATACGCAGTATTTT. This gives the protein CASSMGLAVTDTQYF.

The V gene is TRBV7-2, the J gene TRBJ2-7, with 14 bases matching TRBD2. The CDR3 is 17 residues long. The V gene end was trimmed by 5 bases and the J gene end by 0 bases; junction bases not matched to a gene: 6. Looked up from germline, CDR1 is SGHTA and CDR2 is FQGNSA. CDR3 in DNA: TGTGCCAGCAGCCTGGGGACTAGCGGGGGTCTCTCCTACGAGCAGTACTTC. It codes for CASSLGTSGGLSYEQYF.

V usage is TRBV10-3 and J usage is TRBJ1-6; possible D gene TRBD1, 5 bases. V was shortened by 0 bases and J by 4 bases, with 13 bases between the two germline ends. This CDR3 has 17 amino acids. Germline assignment: CDR1 ENHRY and CDR2 SYGVKD. Here the CDR3 reads CAISESQGASYNSPLHF. The DNA for the CDR3 is TGTGCCATCAGTGAGTCTCAAGGGGCTTCTTATAATTCACCCCTCCACTTT.

The chain employs TRBV4-1 and TRBJ1-5, with D hard to call. The germline CDR1 and CDR2 sequences are MGHRA and YSYEKL. This CDR3 region has 14 residues. V dropped 0 bases and J dropped 12 bases, with 15 bases sitting between them. Written as DNA, the CDR3 is TGCGCCAGCAGCCAAGATCGGGTCAGAAATGTCCAGCATTTT. It translates to CASSQDRVRNVQHF.